The T cell receptor beta chain described here comes from a study of shared clonotypes between healthy human individuals (TCRdb year 2020). With regard to the full study: The cohort included a few men and two women between 18 and 49 years of age. Leukapheresis yielded between about 0.8 and 8.9 billion PBMCs per donor. The study deeply sequenced blood TCR repertoires of roughly five healthy adults to estimate repertoire size and the extent of clonotype sharing between individuals. To increase sequencing depth and limit assay-specific biases, TCR repertoire library preparation and sequencing were carried out by different laboratories using diverse techniques. For each donor, three plates each were used for CD4 naive and CD4 memory, two plates were used for CD8 naive, and one plate was used for CD8 memory. The paper as a whole reports these results and caveats: Pairwise subsampling led to the expectation that sequencing depth would affect the degree of clonotype sharing among donors. Naive subsets generally had larger estimated clonotype richness than memory subsets did. When a few donors were compared, the shared fraction of clonotypes was 5% to 6.5% for naive CD4, about 4% for naive CD8, 2.3% for memory CD4, and 0.4% for memory CD8. Even with the large sequencing depth, rarefaction of the sorted-subset datasets indicated that sequencing was incomplete. Clonotypes shared by all four sorted-subset donors showed higher generation probabilities than non-shared clonotypes. The genetic and exposure-history diversity represented was limited by the small number of donors. Sampling was restricted to blood, and TCR repertoires in tissue are likely to differ from TCR repertoires in blood.

Comment on this clone: Its antigen remains unidentified. The record has no base qualities; no much larger clone is one base away. Other DNA sequences of this sample code for an identical CDR3.

TCR CDR3 regions were amplified from genomic DNA by multiplex PCR using the deep immunoSEQ assay. Extracted genomic DNA from each cell subset was spread evenly across all wells of several immunoSEQ 96-well plates, with each plate serving as a replicate. For sorted subsets, 200 to 250 ng of genomic DNA, equivalent to some 33,000 T cell genomes, went into each replicate PCR. The purified libraries were quantified using a Qubit 3.0 fluorometer, sized with a Bioanalyzer 2100, and then quantified again using the KAPA Library Quantification kit. Every immunoSEQ 96-well plate was sequenced on a separate single-read 150-cycle Illumina NextSeq 550 flow cell. In the original analysis: The immunoSEQ output contained only junctional sequences without quality scores, so filtering could not match that applied to full-length reads. To assign V/J genes and CDR3, sequences were annotated using PyIR, a Python wrapper for IgBLAST v1.9, with IMGT germline references. Reads were removed for weak V/J assignments (E-value above 1e-6), missing CDR3, stop codons, out-of-frame junctions, or ambiguous translated residues. A V3J clonotype was defined by an identical inferred V gene, J gene, and CDR3 amino acid sequence. To compute the percentage overlap between repertoires, the number of shared unique clonotypes was divided by the size of the smaller repertoire. Repertoire richness was assessed with RTK rarefaction, the Chao1 estimator, and Recon v2.1 estimates of unobserved clonotypes. OLGA was used to compute generation probabilities for all TCRbeta clonotypes that the gDNA method yielded from a few donors. Held by TCRdb, this immuneACCESS table contains in-frame sequences only and omits some clones. Under half of the omission traces to an unresolved V gene where checked; the cause of the rest is unknown. The DNA was the basis for D and trimming; V, J and clone size are from that table. Across this sample there are 600,000 to 750,000 clones, with less than 95% seen only once. Jointly, the top ten make up 30% to 35% of the sample.

The donors were healthy, HIV-negative adults who had no recently reported acute infections or vaccinations. Every donor was a Caucasian adult residing in Nashville, Tennessee, USA. CD8 memory samples were composed of magnetically selected CD45RO+ cells combined with CCR7-negative CD45RA+ effector memory (TemRA) cells. Blood was collected by leukapheresis, and PBMCs were isolated by Ficoll-Histopaque density gradient centrifugation and then cryopreserved in liquid nitrogen vapor phase. Purity and quantity of every magnetically sorted T cell population were checked by analytical flow cytometry. Each sorted fraction had its genomic DNA isolated and then quantified by UV absorbance on a Nanodrop 2000c. Sequencing input: memory CD8+ T cells from PBMCs. What this sample's cell subset or site label stands for: CD45RO+ cells pooled with CCR7-negative TemRA cells. This sequence was found in a man aged 18-30 years in good health. Some clones in this sample may be carry-over from other donors' samples.

The CDR3 sequence is CASGGRGTYEQYF. The sequence in DNA is TGTGCCAGCGGGGGTCGCGGGACATACGAGCAGTACTTC. The chain employs TRBV6-1 and TRBJ2-7; the D gene may be TRBD1 or TRBD2, since each aligns over 6 bases. For CDR1 and CDR2, the germline V gene lists MNHNS and SASEGT. The germline ends are 15 bases apart after V is trimmed by 8 bases and J by 4 bases. The CDR3 covers 13 residues, taking in both the cysteine and the phenylalanine. Only the CDR3 part of the read is kept: 39 bases, read in frame from the first base.